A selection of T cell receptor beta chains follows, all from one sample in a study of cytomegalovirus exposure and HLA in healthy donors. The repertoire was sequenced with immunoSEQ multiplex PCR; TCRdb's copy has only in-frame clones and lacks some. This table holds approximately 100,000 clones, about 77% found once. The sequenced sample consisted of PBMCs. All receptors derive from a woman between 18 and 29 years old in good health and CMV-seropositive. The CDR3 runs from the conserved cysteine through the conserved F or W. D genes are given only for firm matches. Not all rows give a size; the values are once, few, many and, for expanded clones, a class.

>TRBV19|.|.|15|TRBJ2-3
CASSLRVGPPDTQYF
TGTGCCAGTAGTCTCCGGGTAGGTCCCCCAGATACGCAGTATTTT
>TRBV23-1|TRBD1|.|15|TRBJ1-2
CASSRSEGRGYGYTF
TGCGCCAGCAGTCGCTCGGAAGGCAGGGGGTATGGCTACACCTTC
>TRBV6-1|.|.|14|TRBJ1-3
CASSELRNRNTIYF
TGTGCCAGCAGTGAACTCCGAAACAGAAACACCATATATTTT
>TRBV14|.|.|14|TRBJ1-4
CASSHSRGDEKLFF
TGTGCCAGCAGCCATTCCAGGGGAGATGAAAAACTGTTTTTT
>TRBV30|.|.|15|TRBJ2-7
CAWNMGHWNSYEQYF
TGTGCCTGGAATATGGGACACTGGAACTCCTACGAGCAGTACTTC
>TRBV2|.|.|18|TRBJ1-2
CASSEEGGQISPGYGYTF
TGTGCCAGCAGTGAAGAGGGGGGGCAGATCTCTCCGGGCTATGGCTACACCTTC
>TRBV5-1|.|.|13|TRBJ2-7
CASSLSYTYEQYF
TGCGCCAGCAGCTTGTCCTATACCTACGAGCAGTACTTC
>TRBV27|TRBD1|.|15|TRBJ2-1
CASRLIGTADDEQFF
TGTGCCAGCAGACTTATCGGGACAGCCGACGATGAGCAGTTCTTC
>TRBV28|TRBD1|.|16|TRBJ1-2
CASSLSWGQGAYGYTF
TGTGCCAGCAGTTTATCCTGGGGGCAGGGGGCATATGGCTACACCTTC
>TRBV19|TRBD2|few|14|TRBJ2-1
CASTLAGSYNEQFF
TGTGCCAGTACTCTAGCGGGCTCCTACAATGAGCAGTTCTTC
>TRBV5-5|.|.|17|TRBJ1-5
CASSLAFWEGSNQPQHF
TGTGCCAGCAGCTTGGCCTTTTGGGAGGGGAGCAATCAGCCCCAGCATTTT
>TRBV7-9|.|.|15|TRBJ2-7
CASSQAGGTAYEQYF
TGTGCCAGCAGCCAAGCGGGCGGGACAGCCTACGAGCAGTACTTC
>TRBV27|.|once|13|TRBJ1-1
CASSPGFNTEAFF
TGTGCCAGCAGCCCCGGGTTTAACACTGAAGCTTTCTTT
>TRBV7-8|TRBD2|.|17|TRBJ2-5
CASSLVTSGISQETQYF
TGTGCCAGCAGCTTAGTAACTAGCGGGATCTCACAAGAGACCCAGTACTTC
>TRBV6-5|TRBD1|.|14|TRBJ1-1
CASSYQGATAEAFF
TGTGCCAGCAGTTACCAGGGGGCGACGGCTGAAGCTTTCTTT
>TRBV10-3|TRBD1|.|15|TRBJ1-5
CAISKDRVGNQPQHF
TGTGCCATCAGCAAGGACAGGGTTGGCAATCAGCCCCAGCATTTT
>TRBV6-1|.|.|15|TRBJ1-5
CASSEGSVGNQPQHF
TGTGCCAGCAGTGAAGGGTCAGTTGGCAATCAGCCCCAGCATTTT
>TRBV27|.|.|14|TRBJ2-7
CASSLSVTGDEQYF
TGTGCCAGCAGTTTATCGGTGACAGGCGACGAGCAGTACTTC
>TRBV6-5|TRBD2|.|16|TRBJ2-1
CASSSLLAGGGNEQFF
TGTGCCAGCAGTTCTTTACTAGCGGGAGGAGGCAATGAGCAGTTCTTC
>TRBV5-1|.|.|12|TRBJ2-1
CASTSSGNEQFF
TGCGCCAGCACCTCGAGCGGCAATGAGCAGTTCTTC
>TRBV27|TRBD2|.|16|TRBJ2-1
CASSSWGLAGVNEQFF
TGTGCCAGCAGTTCTTGGGGACTAGCGGGAGTAAATGAGCAGTTCTTC
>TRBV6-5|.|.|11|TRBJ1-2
CASSQGVGYTF
TGTGCCAGCAGTCAAGGGGTTGGCTACACCTTC
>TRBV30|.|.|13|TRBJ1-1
CAWTLGGGSEAFF
TGTGCCTGGACCTTGGGGGGCGGGAGTGAAGCTTTCTTT
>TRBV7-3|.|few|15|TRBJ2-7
CASSWSGFFICEQYF
TGTGCCAGCAGCTGGAGCGGGTTTTTCATCTGCGAGCAGTACTTC
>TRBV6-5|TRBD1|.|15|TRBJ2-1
CASSSPGQGFDEQFF
TGTGCCAGCAGTAGTCCGGGACAGGGATTTGATGAGCAGTTCTTC
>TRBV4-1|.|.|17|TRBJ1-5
CASSQDPRGGAGQPQHF
TGCGCCAGCAGCCAAGACCCGAGGGGAGGGGCAGGGCAGCCCCAGCATTTT
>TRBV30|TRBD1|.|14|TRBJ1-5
CAWITGGIDQPQHF
TGTGCCTGGATAACAGGGGGAATCGATCAGCCCCAGCATTTT
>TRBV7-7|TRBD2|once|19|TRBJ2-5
CASSFRRGLAGPGGETQYF
TGTGCCAGCAGCTTCCGGCGAGGGCTAGCGGGCCCGGGTGGAGAGACCCAGTACTTC
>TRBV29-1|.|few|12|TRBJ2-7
CSGTTGLHEQYF
TGCAGCGGTACCACAGGGCTACACGAGCAGTACTTC